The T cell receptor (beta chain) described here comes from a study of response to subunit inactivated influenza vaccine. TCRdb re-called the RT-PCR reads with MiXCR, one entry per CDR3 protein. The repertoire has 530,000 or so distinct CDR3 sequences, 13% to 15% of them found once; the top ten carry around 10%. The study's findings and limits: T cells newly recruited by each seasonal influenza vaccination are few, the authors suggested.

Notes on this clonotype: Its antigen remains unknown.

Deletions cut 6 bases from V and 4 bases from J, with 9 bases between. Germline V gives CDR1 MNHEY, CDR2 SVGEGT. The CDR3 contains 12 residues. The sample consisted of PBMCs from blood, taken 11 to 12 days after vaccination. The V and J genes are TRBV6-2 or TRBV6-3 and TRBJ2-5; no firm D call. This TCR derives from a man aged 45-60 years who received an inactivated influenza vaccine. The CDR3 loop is CASSRMPETQYF. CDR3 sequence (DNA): TGTGCCAGCAGCAGGATGCCAGAGACCCAGTACTTC.